This T cell receptor beta chain was identified during a study of cytomegalovirus exposure and HLA in healthy donors. Study results and limitations: Clusters of TCRs from the first cohort tended to co-occur in the 120 validation repertoires (as a later analysis found). Diagnosis of cytomegalovirus status made by the classifier reportedly showed high specificity and sensitivity. Rarity held for most TCR sequences, but there were some public TCRs that occurred in many donors. TCR beta chains numbering under 200 were designated cytomegalovirus-associated.

A word on this clone: The antigen is unknown.

Trimming left V 6 bases short and J 0 bases short, with 14 bases between. Germline CDR1 and CDR2: SNHLY and FYNNEI. The CDR3 sequence is 15 residues long. The method was immunoSEQ multiplex PCR; TCRdb's version includes in-frame clones alone and lacks a portion of them. Among 150,000 to 200,000 clones listed, approximately 84% were seen once. This TCR came from a man between 18 and 29 years old in good health and CMV-seropositive. This chain links TRBV2 with TRBJ1-1; tentatively, D is TRBD1 (5 bases). The sequencing input was PBMCs. CDR3 sequence: CASSRKTVMNTEAFF. The CDR3 DNA sequence: TGTGCCAGCAGCCGGAAGACAGTAATGAACACTGAAGCTTTCTTT.